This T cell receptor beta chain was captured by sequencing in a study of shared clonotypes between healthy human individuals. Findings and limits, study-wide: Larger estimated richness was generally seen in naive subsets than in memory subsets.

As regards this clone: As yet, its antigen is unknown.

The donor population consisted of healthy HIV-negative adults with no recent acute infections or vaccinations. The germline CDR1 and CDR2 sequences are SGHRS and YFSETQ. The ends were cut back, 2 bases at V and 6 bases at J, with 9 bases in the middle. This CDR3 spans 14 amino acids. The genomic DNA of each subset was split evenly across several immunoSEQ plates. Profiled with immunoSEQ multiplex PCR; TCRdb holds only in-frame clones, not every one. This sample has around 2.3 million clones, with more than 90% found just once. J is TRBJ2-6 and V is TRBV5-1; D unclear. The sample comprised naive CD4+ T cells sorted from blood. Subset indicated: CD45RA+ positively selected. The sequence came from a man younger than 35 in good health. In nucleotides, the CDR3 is TGCGCCAGCAGCTTATCAGGCTCGGCCAACGTCCTGACTTTC. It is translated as CASSLSGSANVLTF.